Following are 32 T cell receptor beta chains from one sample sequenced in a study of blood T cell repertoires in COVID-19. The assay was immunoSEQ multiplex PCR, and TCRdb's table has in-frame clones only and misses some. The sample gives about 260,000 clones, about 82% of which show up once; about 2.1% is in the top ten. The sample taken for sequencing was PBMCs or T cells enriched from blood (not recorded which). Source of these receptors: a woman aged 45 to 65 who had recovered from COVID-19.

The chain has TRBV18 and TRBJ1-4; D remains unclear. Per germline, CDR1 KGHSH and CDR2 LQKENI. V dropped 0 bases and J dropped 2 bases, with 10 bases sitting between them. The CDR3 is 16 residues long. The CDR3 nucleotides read TGTGCCAGCTCACCACCATTTACATCTACTAATGAAAAACTGTTTTTT. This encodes CASSPPFTSTNEKLFF.

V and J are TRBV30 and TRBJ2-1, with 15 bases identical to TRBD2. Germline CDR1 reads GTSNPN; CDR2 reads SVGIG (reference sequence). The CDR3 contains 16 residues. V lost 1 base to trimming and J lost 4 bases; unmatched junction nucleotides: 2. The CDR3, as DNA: TGTGCCTGGAGTGGCGGACTAGCGGGGGGGTACAATGAGCAGTTCTTC. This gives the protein CAWSGGLAGGYNEQFF.

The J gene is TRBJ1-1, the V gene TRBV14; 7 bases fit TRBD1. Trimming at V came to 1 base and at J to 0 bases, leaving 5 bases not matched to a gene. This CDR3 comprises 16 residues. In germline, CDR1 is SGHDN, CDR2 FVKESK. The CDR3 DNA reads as TGTGCCAGCAGCCAAGGATGGACAGGCATGAACACTGAAGCTTTCTTT. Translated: CASSQGWTGMNTEAFF.

The CDR3 DNA reads TGTGCCATCACGGCAGGGTATCAGCCCCAGCATTTT. This gives the protein CAITAGYQPQHF. The rearrangement joins TRBV10-3 to TRBJ1-5; D perhaps matches TRBD1 (5 bases). The CDR3 extends over 12 amino acids. The V end lost 7 bases, the J end lost 5 bases, and 9 bases lay between the germline ends. The germline V gene has CDR1 ENHRY and CDR2 SYGVKD.

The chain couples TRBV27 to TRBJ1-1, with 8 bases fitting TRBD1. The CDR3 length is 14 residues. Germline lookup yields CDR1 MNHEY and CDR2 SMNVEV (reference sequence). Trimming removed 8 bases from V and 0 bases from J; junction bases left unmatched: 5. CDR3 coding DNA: TGTGCCAGCGCCTGGGACAGGATGAACACTGAAGCTTTCTTT. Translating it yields CASAWDRMNTEAFF.

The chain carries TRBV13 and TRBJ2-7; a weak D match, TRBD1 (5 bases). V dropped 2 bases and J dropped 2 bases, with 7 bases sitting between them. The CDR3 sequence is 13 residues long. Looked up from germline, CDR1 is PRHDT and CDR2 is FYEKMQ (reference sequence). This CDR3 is CASSLTRAYEQYF. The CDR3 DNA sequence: TGTGCCAGCAGCTTAACCAGGGCCTACGAGCAGTACTTC.

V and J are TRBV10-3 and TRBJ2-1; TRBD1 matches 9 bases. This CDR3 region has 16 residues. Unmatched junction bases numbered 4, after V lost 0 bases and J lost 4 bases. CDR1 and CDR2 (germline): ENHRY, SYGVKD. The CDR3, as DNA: TGTGCCATCAGTGAGTCGGGACAGGGTTGGTACAATGAGCAGTTCTTC. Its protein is CAISESGQGWYNEQFF.

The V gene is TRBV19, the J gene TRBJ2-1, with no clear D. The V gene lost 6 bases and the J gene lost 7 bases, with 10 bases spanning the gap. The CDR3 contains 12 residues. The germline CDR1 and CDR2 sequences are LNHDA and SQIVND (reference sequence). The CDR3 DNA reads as TGTGCCAGTAGCGAGGCGTATAATGAGCAGTTCTTC. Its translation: CASSEAYNEQFF.

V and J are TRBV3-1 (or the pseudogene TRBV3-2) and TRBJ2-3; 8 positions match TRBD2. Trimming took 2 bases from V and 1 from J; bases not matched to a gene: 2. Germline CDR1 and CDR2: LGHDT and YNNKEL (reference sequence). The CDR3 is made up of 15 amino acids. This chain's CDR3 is CASSQPGGGTDTQYF. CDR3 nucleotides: TGTGCCAGCAGCCAACCGGGGGGGGGCACAGATACGCAGTATTTT.

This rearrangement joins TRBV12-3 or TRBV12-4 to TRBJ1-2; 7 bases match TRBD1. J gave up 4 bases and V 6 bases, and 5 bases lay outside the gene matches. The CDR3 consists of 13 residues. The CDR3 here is CASRQTGFYGYTF. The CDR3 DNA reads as TGTGCCAGCAGACAGACAGGGTTCTATGGCTACACCTTC.

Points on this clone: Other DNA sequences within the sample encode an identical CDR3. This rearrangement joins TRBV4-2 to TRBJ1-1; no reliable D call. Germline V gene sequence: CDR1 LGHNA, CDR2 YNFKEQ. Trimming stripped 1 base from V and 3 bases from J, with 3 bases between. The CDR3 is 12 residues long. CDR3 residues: CASSQGDTEAFF. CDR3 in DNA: TGTGCCAGCAGCCAAGGAGACACTGAAGCTTTCTTT.

The CDR3 DNA reads TGTGCCAGCAGTGTAAGGGCGGGATCACCCCTCCACTTT. Its translation: CASSVRAGSPLHF. The chain links TRBV12-3 or TRBV12-4 to TRBJ1-6; D gene ambiguous. This CDR3 contains 13 residues. V was clipped by 5 bases and J by 10 bases, with 12 bases between them.

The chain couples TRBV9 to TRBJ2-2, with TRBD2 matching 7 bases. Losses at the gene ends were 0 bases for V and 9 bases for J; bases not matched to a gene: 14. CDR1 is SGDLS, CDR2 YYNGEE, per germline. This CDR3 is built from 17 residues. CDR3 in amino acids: CASSVAGHGEGSRELFF. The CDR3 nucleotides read TGTGCCAGCAGCGTAGCTGGGCACGGGGAGGGTTCCAGGGAGCTGTTTTTT.

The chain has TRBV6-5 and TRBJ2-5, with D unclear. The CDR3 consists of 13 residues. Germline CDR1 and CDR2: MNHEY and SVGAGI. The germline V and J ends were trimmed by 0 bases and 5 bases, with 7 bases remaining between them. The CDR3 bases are TGTGCCAGCAGTTACTCACATTTCGAGACCCAGTACTTC. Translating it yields CASSYSHFETQYF.

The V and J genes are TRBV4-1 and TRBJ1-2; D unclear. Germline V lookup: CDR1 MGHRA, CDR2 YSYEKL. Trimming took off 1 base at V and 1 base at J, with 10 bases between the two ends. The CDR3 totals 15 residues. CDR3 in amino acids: CASSQVTGSNYGYTF. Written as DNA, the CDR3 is TGCGCCAGCAGCCAAGTGACTGGGAGTAACTATGGCTACACCTTC.

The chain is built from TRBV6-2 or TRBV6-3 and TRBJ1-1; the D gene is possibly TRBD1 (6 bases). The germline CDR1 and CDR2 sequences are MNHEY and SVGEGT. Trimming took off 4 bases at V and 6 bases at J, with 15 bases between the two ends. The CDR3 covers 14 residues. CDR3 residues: CASSWFSGGSEAFF. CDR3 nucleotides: TGTGCCAGCAGTTGGTTCTCGGGGGGCTCTGAAGCTTTCTTT.

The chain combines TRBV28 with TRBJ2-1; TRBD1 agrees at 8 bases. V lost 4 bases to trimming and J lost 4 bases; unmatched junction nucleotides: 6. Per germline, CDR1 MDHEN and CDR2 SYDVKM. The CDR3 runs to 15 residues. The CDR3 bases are TGTGCCAGCAGTTCCGCCGGGACAGGTTACAATGAGCAGTTCTTC. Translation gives CASSSAGTGYNEQFF.

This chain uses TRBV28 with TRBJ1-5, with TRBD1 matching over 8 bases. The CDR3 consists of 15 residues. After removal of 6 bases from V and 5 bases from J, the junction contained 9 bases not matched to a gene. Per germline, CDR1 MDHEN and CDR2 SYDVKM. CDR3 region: CASSPGQGTYQPQHF. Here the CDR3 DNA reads TGTGCCAGCAGCCCCGGACAGGGTACATATCAGCCCCAGCATTTT. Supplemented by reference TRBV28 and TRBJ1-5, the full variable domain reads DVKVTQSSRYLVKRTGEKVFLECVQDMDHENMFWYRQDPGLGLRLIYFSYDVKMKEKGDIPEGYSVSREKKERFSLILESASTNQTSMYLCASSPGQGTYQPQHFGDGTRLSIL.

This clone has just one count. The DNA of the CDR3 is TGTGCCAGCAGTGGACAGAACAGACCCAATCAGCCCCAGCATTTT. Encoded protein: CASSGQNRPNQPQHF. The rearrangement uses TRBV2 and TRBJ1-5, with D maybe TRBD1 (5 bases). Germline CDR1 SNHLY, CDR2 FYNNEI. CDR3 length: 15 amino acids. Trimming shortened V by 4 bases and J by 3 bases, and 13 bases separated the two germline ends. Variable domain in full (rest from reference TRBV2 and TRBJ1-5): EPEVTQTPSHQVTQMGQEVILRCVPISNHLYFYWYRQILGQKVEFLVSFYNNEISEKSEIFDDQFSVERPDGSNFTLKIRSTKLEDSAMYFCASSGQNRPNQPQHFGDGTRLSIL.

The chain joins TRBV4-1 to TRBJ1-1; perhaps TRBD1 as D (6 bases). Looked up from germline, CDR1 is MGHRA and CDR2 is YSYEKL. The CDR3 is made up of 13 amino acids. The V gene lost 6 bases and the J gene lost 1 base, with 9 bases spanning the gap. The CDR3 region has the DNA TGCGCCAGCAGTGGGGGGGCGAACACTGAAGCTTTCTTT. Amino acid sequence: CASSGGANTEAFF.

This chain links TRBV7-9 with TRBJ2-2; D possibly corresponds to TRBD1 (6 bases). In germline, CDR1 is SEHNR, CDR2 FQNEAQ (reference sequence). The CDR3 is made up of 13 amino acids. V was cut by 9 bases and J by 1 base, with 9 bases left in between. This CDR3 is CARGQVNTGELFF. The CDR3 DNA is TGTGCCAGGGGACAAGTGAACACCGGGGAGCTGTTTTTT.

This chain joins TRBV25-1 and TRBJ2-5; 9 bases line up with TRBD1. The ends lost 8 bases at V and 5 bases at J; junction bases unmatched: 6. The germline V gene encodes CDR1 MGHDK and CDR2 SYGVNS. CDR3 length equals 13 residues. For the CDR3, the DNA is TGTGCCAGCGGGGACAGGGTCCTGGAGACCCAGTACTTC. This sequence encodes CASGDRVLETQYF.

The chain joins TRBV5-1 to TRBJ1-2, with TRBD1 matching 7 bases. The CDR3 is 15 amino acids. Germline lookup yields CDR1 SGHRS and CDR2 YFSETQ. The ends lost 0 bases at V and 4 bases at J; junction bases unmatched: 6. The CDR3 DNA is TGCGCCAGCAGCTTGGCGGACAGGAGCCCCTATGGCTACACCTTC. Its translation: CASSLADRSPYGYTF.

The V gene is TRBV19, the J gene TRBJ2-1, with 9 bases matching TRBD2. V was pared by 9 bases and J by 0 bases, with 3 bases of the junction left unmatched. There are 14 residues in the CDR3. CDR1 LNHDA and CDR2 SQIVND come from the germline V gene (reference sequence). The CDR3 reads CASEAGGSYNEQFF. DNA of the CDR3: TGTGCCAGCGAAGCGGGAGGCTCCTACAATGAGCAGTTCTTC.

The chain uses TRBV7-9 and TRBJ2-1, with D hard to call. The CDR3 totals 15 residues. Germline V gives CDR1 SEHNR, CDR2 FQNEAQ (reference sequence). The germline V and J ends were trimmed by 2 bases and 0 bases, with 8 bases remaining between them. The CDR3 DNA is TGTGCCAGCAGCTTATTCGGTAGCTCCTACAATGAGCAGTTCTTC. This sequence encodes CASSLFGSSYNEQFF.

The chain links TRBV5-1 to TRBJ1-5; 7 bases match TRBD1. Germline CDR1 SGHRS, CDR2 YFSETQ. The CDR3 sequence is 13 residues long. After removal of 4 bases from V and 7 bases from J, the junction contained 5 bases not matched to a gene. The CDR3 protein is CASSPDRSQPQHF. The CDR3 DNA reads TGCGCCAGCAGCCCGGACAGGTCCCAGCCCCAGCATTTT.

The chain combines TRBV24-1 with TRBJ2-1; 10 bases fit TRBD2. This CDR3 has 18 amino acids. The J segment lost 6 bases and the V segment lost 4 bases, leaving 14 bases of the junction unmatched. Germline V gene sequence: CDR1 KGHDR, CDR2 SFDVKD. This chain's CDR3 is CATSDPSPGLATSNEQFF. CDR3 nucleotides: TGTGCCACCAGTGACCCCTCTCCGGGACTAGCGACGAGCAATGAGCAGTTCTTC.

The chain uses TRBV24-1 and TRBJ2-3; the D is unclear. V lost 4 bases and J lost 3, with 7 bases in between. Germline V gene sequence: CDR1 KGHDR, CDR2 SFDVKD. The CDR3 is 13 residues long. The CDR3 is CATSDAETDTQYF. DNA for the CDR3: TGTGCCACCAGTGACGCGGAAACAGATACGCAGTATTTT.

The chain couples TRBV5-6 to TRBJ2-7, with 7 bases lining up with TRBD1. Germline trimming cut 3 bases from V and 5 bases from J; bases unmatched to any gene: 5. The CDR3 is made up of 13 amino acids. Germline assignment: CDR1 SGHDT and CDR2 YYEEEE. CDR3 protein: CASSSRQGHEQYF. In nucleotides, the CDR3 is TGTGCCAGCAGCTCCCGACAGGGCCACGAGCAGTACTTC.

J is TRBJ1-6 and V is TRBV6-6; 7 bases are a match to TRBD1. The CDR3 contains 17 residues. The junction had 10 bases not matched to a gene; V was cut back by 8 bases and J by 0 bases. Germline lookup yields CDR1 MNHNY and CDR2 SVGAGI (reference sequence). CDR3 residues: CASRRQGPSSYNSPLHF. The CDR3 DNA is TGTGCCAGCCGTCGACAGGGCCCGAGCTCCTATAATTCACCCCTCCACTTT.

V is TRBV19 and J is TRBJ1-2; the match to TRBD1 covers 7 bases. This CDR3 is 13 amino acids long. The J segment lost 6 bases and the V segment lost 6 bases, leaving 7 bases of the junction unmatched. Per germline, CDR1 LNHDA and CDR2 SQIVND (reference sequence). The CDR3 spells CASSDRAGDGYTF. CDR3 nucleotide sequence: TGTGCCAGTAGCGACAGGGCCGGGGATGGCTACACCTTC.

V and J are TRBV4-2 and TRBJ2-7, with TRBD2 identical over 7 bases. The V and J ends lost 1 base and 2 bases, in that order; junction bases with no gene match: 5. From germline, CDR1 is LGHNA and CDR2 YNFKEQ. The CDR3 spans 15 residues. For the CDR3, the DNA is TGTGCCAGCAGCCAAGGGCTAGCGGCGACCTACGAGCAGTACTTC. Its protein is CASSQGLAATYEQYF.